This is a list of T cell receptor beta chains from one sample in a study of blood T cell repertoires in COVID-19. Clones were read by immunoSEQ multiplex PCR, and TCRdb kept only the in-frame ones, dropping some. The sample yields roughly 280,000 clones, less than 90% seen once. The sequenced sample consisted of peripheral blood. The receptors were sampled from a man aged 25 to 45 with active or convalescent COVID-19. The conserved cysteine and the conserved F or W are not part of the CDR3 here. The D gene is left open where the match is weak.

v_gene: TRBV4-1
d_gene: NA
j_gene: TRBJ1-4
CDR3aa: ASSQDSQNQGIDEKLF

v_gene: TRBV5-8
d_gene: NA
j_gene: TRBJ2-1
CDR3aa: ASSLVRDPAVIYNEQF

v_gene: TRBV12-3/TRBV12-4
d_gene: NA
j_gene: TRBJ1-2
CDR3aa: ASSSTGHYGYT

v_gene: TRBV19
d_gene: TRBD1
j_gene: TRBJ1-2
CDR3aa: ASSVTGSGEYYT

v_gene: TRBV19
d_gene: NA
j_gene: TRBJ1-2
CDR3aa: ARQGYLGYT

v_gene: TRBV2
d_gene: TRBD1
j_gene: TRBJ1-5
CDR3aa: ASSRDRASNQPQH

v_gene: TRBV9
d_gene: TRBD1
j_gene: TRBJ1-1
CDR3aa: ASSLTPGQGGSGNTEAF

v_gene: TRBV6-5
d_gene: NA
j_gene: TRBJ2-1
CDR3aa: ASSLSGARFEQF

v_gene: TRBV6-4
d_gene: NA
j_gene: TRBJ1-6
CDR3aa: ASSEGSSYNSPLH

v_gene: TRBV10-3
d_gene: TRBD2
j_gene: TRBJ2-1
CDR3aa: AISEGLAGGLVPYEQF

v_gene: TRBV6-5
d_gene: NA
j_gene: TRBJ1-1
CDR3aa: ASSYRGGDTEAF

v_gene: TRBV5-1
d_gene: NA
j_gene: TRBJ1-1
CDR3aa: ASSPMRGTNTEAF

v_gene: TRBV20-1
d_gene: NA
j_gene: TRBJ2-2
CDR3aa: SASSLWQGNTGELF

v_gene: TRBV29-1
d_gene: NA
j_gene: TRBJ1-2
CDR3aa: SVESRRIGGYT

v_gene: TRBV2
d_gene: NA
j_gene: TRBJ2-3
CDR3aa: ASRLPRKTDTQY

v_gene: TRBV4-1
d_gene: NA
j_gene: TRBJ1-2
CDR3aa: ASSQLSNSQTYGYT

v_gene: TRBV3-1/TRBV3-2
d_gene: TRBD1
j_gene: TRBJ2-5
CDR3aa: ASGWTGQETQY

v_gene: TRBV6-5
d_gene: NA
j_gene: TRBJ1-2
CDR3aa: ASMGATNYGYT

v_gene: TRBV2
d_gene: NA
j_gene: TRBJ1-3
CDR3aa: ASSEALDSYSGNTIY

v_gene: TRBV11-2
d_gene: TRBD2
j_gene: TRBJ2-7
CDR3aa: ASSLQLAVNSYEQY

v_gene: TRBV2
d_gene: NA
j_gene: TRBJ1-5
CDR3aa: ASSEASGGGSLPQH

v_gene: TRBV29-1
d_gene: NA
j_gene: TRBJ1-1
CDR3aa: SVNDRLSATEAF